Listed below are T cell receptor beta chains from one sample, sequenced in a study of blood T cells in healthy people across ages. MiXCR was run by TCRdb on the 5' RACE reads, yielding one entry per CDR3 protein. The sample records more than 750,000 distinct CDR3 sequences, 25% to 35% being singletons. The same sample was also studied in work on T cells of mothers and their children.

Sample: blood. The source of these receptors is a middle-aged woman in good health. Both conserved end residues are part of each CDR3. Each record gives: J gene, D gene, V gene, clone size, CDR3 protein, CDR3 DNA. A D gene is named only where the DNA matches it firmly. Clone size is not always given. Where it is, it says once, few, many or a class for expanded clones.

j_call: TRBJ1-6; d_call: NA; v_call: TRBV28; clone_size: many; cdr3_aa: CASRFNSPLHF; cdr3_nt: TGTGCCAGCAGATTCAATTCACCCCTCCACTTT
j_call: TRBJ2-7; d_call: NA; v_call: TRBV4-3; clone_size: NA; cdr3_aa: CASSQDYRGFYEQYF; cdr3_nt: TGCGCCAGCAGCCAAGATTATCGAGGTTTCTACGAGCAGTACTTC
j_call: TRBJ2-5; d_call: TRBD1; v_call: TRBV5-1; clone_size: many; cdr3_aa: CASSLNPQGQKETQYF; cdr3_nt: TGCGCCAGCAGCTTGAACCCACAGGGGCAGAAGGAGACCCAGTACTTC
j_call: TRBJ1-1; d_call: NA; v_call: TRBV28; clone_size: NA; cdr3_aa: CASINPGENTEAFF; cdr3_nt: TGTGCCAGCATCAACCCGGGAGAGAACACTGAAGCTTTCTTT
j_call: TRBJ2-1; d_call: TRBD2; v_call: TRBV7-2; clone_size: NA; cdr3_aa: CASFRGGGGNEQFF; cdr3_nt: TGTGCCAGCTTTAGGGGCGGGGGGGGGAATGAGCAGTTCTTC
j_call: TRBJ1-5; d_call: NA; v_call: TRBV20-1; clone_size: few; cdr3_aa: CSATRQTRNQPQHF; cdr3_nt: TGCAGTGCTACCCGACAGACCCGCAATCAGCCCCAGCATTTT
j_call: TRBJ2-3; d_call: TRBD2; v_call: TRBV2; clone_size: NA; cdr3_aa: CASSDAGGRGADTQYF; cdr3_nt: TGTGCCAGCAGTGACGCCGGGGGGCGGGGGGCAGATACGCAGTATTTT
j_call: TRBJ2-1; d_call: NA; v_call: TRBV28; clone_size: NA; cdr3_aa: CASSFNRPTLGNEQFF; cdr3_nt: TGTGCCAGCAGTTTTAACAGGCCCACCTTAGGCAATGAGCAGTTCTTC
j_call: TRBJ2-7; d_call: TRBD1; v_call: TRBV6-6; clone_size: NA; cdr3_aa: CASTRDPGGYEQYF; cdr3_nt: TGTGCCAGCACCAGAGATCCAGGGGGCTACGAGCAGTACTTC
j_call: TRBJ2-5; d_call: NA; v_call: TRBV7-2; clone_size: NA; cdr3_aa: CASSSYGGPTETQYF; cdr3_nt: TGTGCCAGCAGCTCATACGGGGGGCCCACAGAGACCCAGTACTTC
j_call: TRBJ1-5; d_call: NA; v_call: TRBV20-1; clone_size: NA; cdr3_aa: CSARDPGSSFSQHF; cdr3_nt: TGCAGTGCTAGAGACCCCGGGAGCTCATTTTCCCAGCATTTT
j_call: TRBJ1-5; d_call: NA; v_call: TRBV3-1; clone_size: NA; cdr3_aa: CASSQDLTGTNQPQHF; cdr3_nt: TGTGCCAGCAGCCAAGATCTTACGGGGACAAATCAGCCCCAGCATTTT
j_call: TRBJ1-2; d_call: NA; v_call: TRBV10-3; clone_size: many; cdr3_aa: CAISDSANYGYTF; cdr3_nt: TGTGCCATCAGTGACAGCGCTAACTATGGCTACACCTTC
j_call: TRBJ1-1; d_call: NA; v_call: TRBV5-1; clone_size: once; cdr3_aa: CASRFRQTGLTEAFF; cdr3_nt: TGCGCCAGCAGGTTCCGACAAACCGGTTTGACTGAAGCTTTCTTT
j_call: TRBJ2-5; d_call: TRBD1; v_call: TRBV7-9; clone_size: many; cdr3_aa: CASSSRDRGETQYF; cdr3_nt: TGTGCCAGCAGCTCCAGGGACAGGGGAGAGACCCAGTACTTC
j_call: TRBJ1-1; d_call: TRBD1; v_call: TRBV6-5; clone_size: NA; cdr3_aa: CASRRQGVAGDTEAFF; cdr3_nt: TGTGCCAGCAGAAGACAGGGGGTAGCGGGTGACACTGAAGCTTTCTTT
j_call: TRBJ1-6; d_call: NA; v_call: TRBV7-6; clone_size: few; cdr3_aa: CASSLDISGSSYNSPLHF; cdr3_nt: TGTGCCAGCAGCTTAGACATCAGCGGAAGCTCCTATAATTCACCCCTCCACTTT
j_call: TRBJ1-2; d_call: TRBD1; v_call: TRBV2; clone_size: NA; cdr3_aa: CASRRGTDYGYTF; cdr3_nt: TGTGCCAGCAGGAGGGGGACAGACTATGGCTACACCTTC
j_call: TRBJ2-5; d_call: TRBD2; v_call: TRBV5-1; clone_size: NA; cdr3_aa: CASSLVLAGRKRETQYF; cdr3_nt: TGCGCCAGCAGCTTGGTCCTAGCGGGAAGGAAGCGAGAGACCCAGTACTTC
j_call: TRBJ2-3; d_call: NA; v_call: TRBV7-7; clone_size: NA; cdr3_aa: CASSPGLSRKGDTQYF; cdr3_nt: TGTGCTAGCAGCCCGGGACTTTCTCGAAAGGGAGATACGCAGTATTTT
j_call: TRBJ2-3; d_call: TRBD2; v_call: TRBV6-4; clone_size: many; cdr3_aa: CASSDSSGADTQYF; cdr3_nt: TGTGCCAGCAGTGACTCTAGCGGGGCAGATACGCAGTATTTT
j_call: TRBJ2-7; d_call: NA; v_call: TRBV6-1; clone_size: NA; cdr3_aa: CASNSQSRGYEQYF; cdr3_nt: TGTGCCAGCAATTCCCAGTCCAGGGGATACGAGCAGTACTTC
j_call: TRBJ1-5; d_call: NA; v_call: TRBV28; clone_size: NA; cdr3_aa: CASSPSMSMGQPQHF; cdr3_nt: TGTGCCAGCAGTCCATCGATGTCGATGGGTCAGCCCCAGCATTTT
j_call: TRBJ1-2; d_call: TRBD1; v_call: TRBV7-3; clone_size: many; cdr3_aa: CASSPGTGPYGYTF; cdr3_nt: TGTGCCAGCAGCCCCGGGACAGGCCCCTATGGCTACACCTTC
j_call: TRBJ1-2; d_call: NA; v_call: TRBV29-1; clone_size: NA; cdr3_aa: CSGTYPDDYGYTF; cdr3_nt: TGCAGCGGCACTTACCCGGACGACTATGGCTACACCTTC
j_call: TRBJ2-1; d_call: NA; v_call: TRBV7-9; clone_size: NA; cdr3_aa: CASDLVPYNEQFF; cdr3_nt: TGTGCCAGTGACTTAGTACCCTACAATGAGCAGTTCTTC
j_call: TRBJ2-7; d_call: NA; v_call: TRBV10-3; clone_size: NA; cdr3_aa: CAISEARYEQYF; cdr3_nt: TGTGCCATCAGTGAGGCCAGGTACGAGCAGTACTTC
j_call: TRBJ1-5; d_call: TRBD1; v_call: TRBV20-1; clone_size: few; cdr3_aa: CSAGGQGANQPQHF; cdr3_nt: TGCAGTGCTGGGGGACAGGGGGCGAATCAGCCCCAGCATTTT
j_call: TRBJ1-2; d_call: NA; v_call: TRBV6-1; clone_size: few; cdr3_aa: CASSESSQAMGGYTF; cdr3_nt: TGTGCCAGCAGTGAGTCGTCCCAAGCGATGGGGGGCTACACCTTC
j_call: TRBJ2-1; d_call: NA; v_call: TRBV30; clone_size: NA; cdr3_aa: CAWSRDIPNEQFF; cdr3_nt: TGTGCCTGGAGTCGGGACATCCCCAATGAGCAGTTCTTC
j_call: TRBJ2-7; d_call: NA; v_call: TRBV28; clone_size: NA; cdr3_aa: CASSLSGLTKFSYEQYF; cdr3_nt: TGTGCCAGCAGCCTTTCAGGCCTAACAAAATTCTCCTACGAGCAGTACTTC
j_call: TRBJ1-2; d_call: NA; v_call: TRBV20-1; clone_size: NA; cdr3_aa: CSARQGPSYGYTF; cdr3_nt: TGCAGTGCTAGACAGGGCCCCAGCTATGGCTACACCTTC
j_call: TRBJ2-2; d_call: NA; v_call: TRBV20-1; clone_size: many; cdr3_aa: CSAFHENTGELFF; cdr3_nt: TGCAGTGCTTTTCATGAGAACACCGGGGAGCTGTTTTTT
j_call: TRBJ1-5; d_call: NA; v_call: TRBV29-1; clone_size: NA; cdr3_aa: CSVGVGGNQPQHF; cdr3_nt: TGCAGCGTTGGGGTAGGAGGCAATCAGCCCCAGCATTTT
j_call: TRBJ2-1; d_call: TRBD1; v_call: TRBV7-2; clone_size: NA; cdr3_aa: CASSMGQDYNEQFF; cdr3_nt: TGTGCCAGCAGCATGGGACAGGACTACAATGAGCAGTTCTTC
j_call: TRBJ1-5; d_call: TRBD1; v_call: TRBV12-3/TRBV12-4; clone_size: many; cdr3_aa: CASSSTGGTQPQHF; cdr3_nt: TGTGCCAGCAGTTCGACAGGGGGGACCCAGCCCCAGCATTTT
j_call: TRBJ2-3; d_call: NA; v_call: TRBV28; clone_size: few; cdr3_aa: CASRSPGRDTQYF; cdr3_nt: TGTGCCAGCAGGTCCCCAGGGAGGGATACGCAGTATTTT
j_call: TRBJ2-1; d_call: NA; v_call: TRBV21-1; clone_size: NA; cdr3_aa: CASSKVSSGGWDEQFF; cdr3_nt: TGTGCCAGCAGCAAAGTATCTAGCGGGGGTTGGGATGAGCAGTTCTTC
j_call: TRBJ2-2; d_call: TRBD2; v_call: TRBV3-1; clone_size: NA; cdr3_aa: CASSQGLAGAGELFF; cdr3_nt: TGTGCCAGCAGCCAAGGGCTAGCGGGGGCCGGGGAGCTGTTTTTT
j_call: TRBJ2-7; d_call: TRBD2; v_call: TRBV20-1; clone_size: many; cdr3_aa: CSARDGRVPAYEQYF; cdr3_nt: TGCAGTGCTAGAGACGGGAGGGTTCCTGCCTACGAGCAGTACTTC
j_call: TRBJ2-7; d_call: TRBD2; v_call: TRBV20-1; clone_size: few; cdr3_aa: CSLLLAGEHYEQYF; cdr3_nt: TGCAGTCTTCTTTTAGCGGGGGAACACTACGAGCAGTACTTC
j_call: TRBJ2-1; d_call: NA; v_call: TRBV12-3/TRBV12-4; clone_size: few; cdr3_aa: CASKWSGSYNEQFF; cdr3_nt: TGTGCCAGCAAATGGAGCGGGTCCTACAATGAGCAGTTCTTC
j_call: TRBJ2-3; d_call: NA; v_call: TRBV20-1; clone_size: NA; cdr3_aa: CSAREASADTQYF; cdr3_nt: TGCAGTGCTAGAGAAGCGAGCGCAGATACGCAGTATTTT
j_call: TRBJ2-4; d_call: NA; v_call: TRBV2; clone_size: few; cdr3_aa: CASRTGRLNIQYF; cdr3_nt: TGTGCCAGCAGGACTGGGAGATTAAACATTCAGTACTTC
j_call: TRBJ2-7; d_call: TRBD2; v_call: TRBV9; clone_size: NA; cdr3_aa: CASSPLPGGSYEQYF; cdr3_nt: TGTGCCAGCAGCCCCCTTCCGGGGGGGAGCTACGAGCAGTACTTC
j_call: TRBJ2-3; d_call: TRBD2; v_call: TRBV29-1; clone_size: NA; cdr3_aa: CSVEDRLAVSTDTQYF; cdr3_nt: TGCAGCGTTGAAGATCGGCTAGCGGTTAGCACAGATACGCAGTATTTT
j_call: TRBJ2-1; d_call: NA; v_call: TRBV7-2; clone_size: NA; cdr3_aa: CAGSLRRFNNEQFF; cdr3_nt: TGTGCCGGCAGCTTAAGAAGATTTAACAATGAGCAGTTCTTC
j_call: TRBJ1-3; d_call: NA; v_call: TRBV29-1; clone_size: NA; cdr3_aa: CSVVSSGNTIYF; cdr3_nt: TGCAGCGTTGTTAGCTCTGGAAACACCATATATTTT
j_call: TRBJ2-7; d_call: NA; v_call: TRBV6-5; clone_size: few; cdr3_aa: CASRPTTGTLYEQYF; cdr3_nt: TGTGCCAGCAGGCCAACCACAGGGACGCTCTACGAGCAGTACTTC
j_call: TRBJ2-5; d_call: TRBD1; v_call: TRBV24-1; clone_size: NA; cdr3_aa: CATSETGQGDQETQYF; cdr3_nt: TGTGCCACCAGTGAAACGGGACAGGGGGATCAAGAGACCCAGTACTTC